This T cell receptor beta chain was captured by sequencing in a study of T cells in Graves' hyperthyroidism and ophthalmopathy. Study results and limitations: Also found in blood were most expanded thyroid clonotypes above 0.001.

Researchers amplified the TCR beta CDR3 regions from RNA transcripts. The HTBI primer set was used in a first-round RT-PCR of the TCR CDR3. TCRdb analysed the multiplex PCR reads with MiXCR anew, one entry per CDR3 protein. The sample includes roughly 700,000 distinct CDR3 sequences, 13% to 15% seen only once; the top ten take 10% to 13%. This clonotype occurred once. Antigen: not known. CDR3 size: 21 residues. The V and J ends lost 6 bases and 1 base, in that order; junction bases with no gene match: 16. Looked up from germline, CDR1 is MNHNS and CDR2 is SASEGT. This clonotype originated in a woman aged 18-29 years with Graves' hyperthyroidism. The sequenced sample was blood. J is TRBJ2-1 and V is TRBV6-1, with 15 bases fitting TRBD2. The CDR3 DNA is TGTGCCAGCAGATCTCTAACGTCCGGGACTAGCGGGAGGCGGTCCTACAATGAGCAGTTCTTC. Translated: CASRSLTSGTSGRRSYNEQFF.